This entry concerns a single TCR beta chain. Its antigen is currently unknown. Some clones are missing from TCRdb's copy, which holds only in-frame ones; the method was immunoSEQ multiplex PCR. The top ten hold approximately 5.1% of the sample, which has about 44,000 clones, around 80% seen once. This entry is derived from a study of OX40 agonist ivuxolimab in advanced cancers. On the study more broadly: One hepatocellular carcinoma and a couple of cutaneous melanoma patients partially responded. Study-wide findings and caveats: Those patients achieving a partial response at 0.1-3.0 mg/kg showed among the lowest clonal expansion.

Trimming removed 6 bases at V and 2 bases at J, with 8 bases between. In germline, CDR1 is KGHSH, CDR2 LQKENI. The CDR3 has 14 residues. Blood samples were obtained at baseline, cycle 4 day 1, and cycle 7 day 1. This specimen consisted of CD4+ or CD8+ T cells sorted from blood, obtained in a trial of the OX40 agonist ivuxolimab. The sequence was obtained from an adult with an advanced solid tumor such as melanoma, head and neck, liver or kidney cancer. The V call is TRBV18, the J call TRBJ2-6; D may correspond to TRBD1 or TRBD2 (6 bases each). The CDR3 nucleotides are TGTGCCAGCTCGGGGGGCGCTGGGGCCAACGTCCTGACTTTC. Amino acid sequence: CASSGGAGANVLTF. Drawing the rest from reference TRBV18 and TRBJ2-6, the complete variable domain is NAGVMQNPRHLVRRRGQEARLRCSPMKGHSHVYWYRQLPEEGLKFMVYLQKENIIDESGMPKERFSAEFPKEGPSILRIQQVVRGDSAAYFCASSGGAGANVLTFGAGSRLTVL.